The present entry profiles one T cell receptor (beta chain) with its context. Its antigen is undetermined. CDR1 DFQATT and CDR2 SNEGSKA come from the germline V gene (reference sequence). V shed 0 bases and J shed 4 bases, with 9 bases lying between them. There are 13 residues in the CDR3. This sample was taken from a study of post-analysis software for immune sequencing data. Study background: Both relapsing-remitting and secondary progressive multiple sclerosis featured among the disease courses, as did progressive-relapsing multiple sclerosis. Overall study findings and caveats: Significantly lower normalized Chao1 diversity was seen in multiple sclerosis patients than in controls. Five TRBV segments were significantly more frequent in patients than in controls. TRBV5-6, TRBV5-1 and TRBV20-1 were among these segments.

TCR beta cDNA libraries had unique molecular identifiers. TCRdb re-analysed the PCR reads in MiXCR, keeping a single row per CDR3 protein. The table has roughly 400,000 distinct CDR3 sequences, about 40% seen once; the top ten hold roughly 8.2%. This clonotype was obtained from a girl aged 2-15 years with multiple sclerosis. The sample was blood. V usage is TRBV20-1 and J usage is TRBJ1-2; D perhaps matches TRBD1 (6 bases). CDR3 region: CSAREGGPYGYTF. CDR3 nucleotides: TGCAGTGCTAGAGAAGGGGGACCCTATGGCTACACCTTC.